The 13 T cell receptor beta chains given below trace back to one sample, sequenced in a study of T-cell reconstitution after alpha-beta-depleted transplantation in children. As it was prepared, the TCRbeta library received unique molecular identifiers. In TCRdb, the PCR reads were re-called with MiXCR into one record per CDR3 protein. This table has about 500,000 distinct CDR3 sequences, over 25% appearing once. The material was PBMCs from the stem cell graft donor, obtained from the stem cell graft. The receptors were sampled from a human donor who donated a stem cell graft to a child with aplastic anemia.

The V call is TRBV7-3, the J call TRBJ2-1, with TRBD2 matching over 9 bases. With 5 bases clipped from V and 7 bases from J, the junction kept 12 bases outside the gene matches. The length of the CDR3 is 16 residues. The V gene's germline CDR1 is SGHTA and CDR2 FQGTGA. This CDR3 reads CASSPIGSGRSNEQFF. The CDR3 DNA is TGTGCCAGCAGCCCAATCGGCAGCGGGAGGTCGAATGAGCAGTTCTTC.

The chain employs TRBV28 and TRBJ2-3, with D perhaps matching TRBD1 or TRBD2 (6 bases each). Trimming removed 5 bases at V and 4 bases at J, with 16 bases between. The CDR3 length is 15 residues. The germline CDR1 and CDR2 sequences are MDHEN and SYDVKM. In nucleotides, the CDR3 is TGTGCCAGCAGTGCCCCTGGGGGGCTGTCAGATACGCAGTATTTT. Protein sequence: CASSAPGGLSDTQYF.

The chain carries TRBV12-3 or TRBV12-4 and TRBJ1-2; 8 bases map to TRBD1. The ends lost 7 bases at V and 0 bases at J; junction bases unmatched: 4. This CDR3 region has 14 residues. The DNA of the CDR3 is TGTGCCAGCACCCTGACAGGGGCTAACTATGGCTACACCTTC. Its protein product is CASTLTGANYGYTF.

This chain uses TRBV19 with TRBJ1-1, with D hard to call. The CDR3 covers 15 residues. Per the germline V gene, CDR1 is LNHDA and CDR2 is SQIVND (reference sequence). Trimming removed 11 bases from V and 0 bases from J, with 19 bases in between. CDR3 bases: TGTGCCCGGTGCGGGCCCGGGAGAATGAACACTGAAGCTTTCTTT. This encodes CARCGPGRMNTEAFF.

Many counts were recorded for this clonotype. The CDR3 DNA reads TGTGCCAGCAGTTTGGGACTAGCAGGGACCTACGAGCAGTACTTC. Protein: CASSLGLAGTYEQYF. The genes are TRBV12-3 or TRBV12-4 and TRBJ2-7, with 9 bases matching TRBD2. The CDR3 is 15 residues long. V shed 3 bases and J 2 bases; nucleotides not matched to a gene: 5.

This chain connects TRBV5-1 to TRBJ1-2, with no clear D. Germline assignment: CDR1 SGHRS and CDR2 YFSETQ. The CDR3 sequence is 14 residues long. V shed 0 bases and J shed 6 bases, with 12 bases lying between them. Written as DNA, the CDR3 is TGCGCCAGCAGCTTGGGAGGAGGGTATGATGGCTACACCTTC. Translating gives CASSLGGGYDGYTF.

The chain uses TRBV20-1 and TRBJ2-1; possibly TRBD1 or TRBD2 for D (5 bases each). The CDR3 sequence is 15 residues long. CDR1 is DFQATT and CDR2 is SNEGSKA in the germline V gene (reference sequence). Trimming took 0 bases from V and 9 from J, leaving 18 bases between them. The CDR3 is CSARDRALGVGEQFF. The CDR3 DNA follows: TGCAGTGCTAGAGATAGGGCCCTGGGGGTGGGTGAGCAGTTCTTC.

This clonotype has only a few counts. The chain uses TRBV7-2 and TRBJ2-1; 8 bases map to TRBD2. The CDR3 length is 14 residues. Looked up from germline, CDR1 is SGHTA and CDR2 is FQGNSA. V lost 3 bases, J lost 6 bases, and 4 bases stayed unmatched. CDR3: CASSFSGMRNEQFF. In nucleotides, the CDR3 is TGTGCCAGCAGCTTTAGCGGGATGCGCAATGAGCAGTTCTTC.

J is TRBJ2-1 and V is TRBV18, with D possibly matching TRBD2 (6 bases). V was shortened by 0 bases and J by 5 bases, with 11 bases between the two germline ends. Germline loops: CDR1 KGHSH, CDR2 LQKENI. The CDR3 spans 15 residues. The CDR3 region is CASSPPSSANNEQFF. For the CDR3, the DNA is TGTGCCAGCTCACCACCGTCTAGCGCTAACAATGAGCAGTTCTTC.

The chain has TRBV20-1 and TRBJ2-3; no clear D. CDR1 is DFQATT, CDR2 SNEGSKA, per germline (reference sequence). This CDR3 has 13 amino acids. The V end was cut by 0 bases, the J end by 5 bases, with 9 bases between. The CDR3 loop is CSAREPSLDTQYF. CDR3 in DNA: TGCAGTGCTAGAGAGCCGTCCTTAGATACGCAGTATTTT.

This clonotype appeared a few times. The chain carries TRBV15 and TRBJ1-4, with D possibly being TRBD1 (6 bases). Germline V gene lookup returns CDR1 LNHNV and CDR2 YYDKDF (reference sequence). The CDR3 covers 14 residues. V shed 5 bases and J shed 8 bases, with 15 bases lying between them. The CDR3, as DNA: TGTGCCACCAGCCTAGGACAGCTTACCGAAAAACTGTTTTTT. Its protein is CATSLGQLTEKLFF.

The V call is TRBV18, the J call TRBJ1-1, with 10 bases fitting TRBD1. Trimming at V came to 6 bases and at J to 7 bases, leaving 8 bases not matched to a gene. This CDR3 region has 14 residues. Per germline, CDR1 KGHSH and CDR2 LQKENI. The chain's CDR3 is CASSPGQGHYEAFF. CDR3 DNA: TGTGCCAGCTCCCCGGGACAGGGGCATTATGAAGCTTTCTTT.

The chain recombines TRBV4-3 with TRBJ1-1; D perhaps matches TRBD1 (6 bases). There are 14 residues in the CDR3. Per the germline V gene, CDR1 is LGHNA and CDR2 is YSLEER. The V gene lost 0 bases and the J gene lost 7 bases, with 12 bases spanning the gap. The CDR3 DNA sequence: TGCGCCAGCAGCCAAGATGGGACATCCTATGAAGCTTTCTTT. This gives the protein CASSQDGTSYEAFF.